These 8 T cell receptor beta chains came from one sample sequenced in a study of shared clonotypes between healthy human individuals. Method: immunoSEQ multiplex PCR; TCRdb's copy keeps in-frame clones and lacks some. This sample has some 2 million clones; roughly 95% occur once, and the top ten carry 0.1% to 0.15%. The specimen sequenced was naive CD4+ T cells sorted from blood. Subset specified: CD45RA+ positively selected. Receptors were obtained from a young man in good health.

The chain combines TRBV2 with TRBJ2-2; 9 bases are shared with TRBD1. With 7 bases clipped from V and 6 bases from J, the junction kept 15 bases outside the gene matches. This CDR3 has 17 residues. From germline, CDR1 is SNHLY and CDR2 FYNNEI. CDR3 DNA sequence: TGTGCCAGCACTAAGCTTCCGGGACAGGGAAATGCCGGGGAGCTGTTTTTT. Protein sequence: CASTKLPGQGNAGELFF.

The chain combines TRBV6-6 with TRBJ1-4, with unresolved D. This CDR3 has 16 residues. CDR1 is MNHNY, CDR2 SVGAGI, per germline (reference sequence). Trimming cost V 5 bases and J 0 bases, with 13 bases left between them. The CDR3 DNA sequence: TGTGCCAGCAGTCTATTACCGGGTACAACTAATGAAAAACTGTTTTTT. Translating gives CASSLLPGTTNEKLFF.

The CDR3 reads CASSGGQGVKWSYNSPLHF. The DNA of the CDR3 is TGTGCCAGCAGTGGGGGACAGGGGGTCAAATGGTCCTATAATTCACCCCTCCACTTT. The V gene is TRBV28, the J gene TRBJ1-6; 11 bases fit TRBD1. Germline CDR1 reads MDHEN; CDR2 reads SYDVKM. With V trimmed by 5 bases and J by 1 base, 10 bases remained unmatched. The CDR3 runs to 19 residues.

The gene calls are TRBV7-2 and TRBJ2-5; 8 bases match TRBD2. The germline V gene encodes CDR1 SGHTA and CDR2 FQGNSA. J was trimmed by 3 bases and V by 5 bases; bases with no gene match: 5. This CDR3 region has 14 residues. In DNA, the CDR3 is TGTGCCAGCAGCCTCAGCGGGAGTAAAGAGACCCAGTACTTC. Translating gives CASSLSGSKETQYF.

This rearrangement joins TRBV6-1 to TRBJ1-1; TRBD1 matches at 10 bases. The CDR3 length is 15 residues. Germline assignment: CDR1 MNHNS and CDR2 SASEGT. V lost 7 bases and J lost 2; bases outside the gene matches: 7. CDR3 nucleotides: TGTGCCAGCACCTCGAGACAGGGGGCAAACACTGAAGCTTTCTTT. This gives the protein CASTSRQGANTEAFF.

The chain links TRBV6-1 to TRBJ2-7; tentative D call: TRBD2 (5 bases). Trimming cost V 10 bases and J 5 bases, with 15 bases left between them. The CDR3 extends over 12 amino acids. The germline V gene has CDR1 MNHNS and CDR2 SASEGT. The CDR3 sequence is CATSWERNEQYF. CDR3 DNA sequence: TGTGCCACCTCGTGGGAGAGGAACGAGCAGTACTTC.

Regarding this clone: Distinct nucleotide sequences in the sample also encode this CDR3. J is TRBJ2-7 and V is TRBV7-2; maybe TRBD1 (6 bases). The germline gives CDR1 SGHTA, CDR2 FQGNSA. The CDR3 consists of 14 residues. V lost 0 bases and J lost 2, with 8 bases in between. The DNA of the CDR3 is TGTGCCAGCAGCTTAGCACAGGGCCCCTACGAGCAGTACTTC. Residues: CASSLAQGPYEQYF. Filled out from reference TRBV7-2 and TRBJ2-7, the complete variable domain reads GAGVSQSPSNKVTEKGKDVELRCDPISGHTALYWYRQSLGQGLEFLIYFQGNSAPDKSGLPSDRFSAERTGGSVSTLTIQRTQQEDSAVYLCASSLAQGPYEQYFGPGTRLTVT.

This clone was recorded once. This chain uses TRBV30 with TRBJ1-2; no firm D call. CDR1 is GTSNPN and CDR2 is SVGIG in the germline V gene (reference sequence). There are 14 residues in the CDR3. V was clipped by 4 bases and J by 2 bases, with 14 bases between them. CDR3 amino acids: CAWIRYPENYGYTF. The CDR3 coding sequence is TGTGCCTGGATACGGTATCCAGAAAACTATGGCTACACCTTC.